The clone carrying this TCR beta chain was detected ten times or more. The target antigen is unknown. CDR3 length equals 13 residues. In germline, CDR1 is SGHVS, CDR2 FQNEAQ. V lost 2 bases and J lost 8, with 9 bases in between. TCR beta CDR3 region amplification was performed from RNA transcripts. TCR CDR3 regions were first amplified by RT-PCR with HTBI primers. Each CDR3 protein gets one entry after TCRdb re-called the multiplex PCR reads with MiXCR. The sample shows approximately 690,000 distinct CDR3 sequences, about a fifth of them seen only once. This sample was taken from a study of T cells in Graves' hyperthyroidism and ophthalmopathy. Study-level findings and limits: A 13 V-J model separated ophthalmopathy from stable hyperthyroidism. Blood held most thyroid clonotypes expanded above 0.001 frequency.

Each diagnosis drew on symptoms, thyroxine, TRAb, thyroid ultrasound and orbital computed tomography findings. From under 12 ml of fresh peripheral blood, PBMCs were isolated. The genes are TRBV7-8 and TRBJ1-4; no clear D gene. This clonotype was sampled from a man aged 30-40 years with Graves' ophthalmopathy. Sequencing was performed on blood. CDR3 residues: CASSLTYREKLFF. CDR3 nucleotides: TGTGCCAGCAGCTTAACCTATCGGGAAAAACTGTTTTTT.